The T cell receptor beta chain under discussion was sequenced for a study of control samples from healthy donors and cancer patients. Germline CDR1 MDHEN, CDR2 SYDVKM. V lost 9 bases to trimming and J lost 4 bases, with 9 bases between them. The length of the CDR3 is 11 residues. Using immunoSEQ multiplex PCR, the repertoire was profiled, and TCRdb retains in-frame clones only, with some absent. The sample includes about 41,000 clones, roughly 94% of them seen just once. This clone was counted a single time. The rearrangement uses TRBV28 and TRBJ1-2; D gene uncertain. The source material was blood. This clonotype was sampled from a man in his fifties or sixties in good health. The CDR3 DNA is TGTGCCAGTCGGAGATTCTATGGCTACACCTTC. Protein: CASRRFYGYTF.